This T cell receptor beta chain was observed in a study of OX40 agonist ivuxolimab in advanced cancers. Study-wide background: A male proportion of 82.7% was recorded, with mean age 60 years and range roughly 23 to 79. Three patients had partial responses: one hepatocellular carcinoma, two cutaneous melanoma. Points from the study as a whole: Expanded clones belonging to CD8+ T cells outnumbered, on average, those of CD4+.

Assay: immunoSEQ multiplex PCR; the TCRdb copy retains only in-frame clones and omits some. The table lists some 100,000 clones, under 95% of them singletons. This CDR3 region has 15 residues. The germline V gene has CDR1 MNHNY and CDR2 SVGAGI (reference sequence). Trimming at V came to 6 bases and at J to 4 bases, leaving 8 bases not matched to a gene. The sample holds one count of this clone. Its specificity is not known. The source was CD4+ or CD8+ T cells sorted from blood, collected in a trial of the OX40 agonist ivuxolimab. The chain combines TRBV6-6 with TRBJ2-7; 11 nucleotides agree with TRBD1. The receptor's source is an adult with an advanced solid tumor such as melanoma, head and neck, liver or kidney cancer. CDR3 sequence (DNA): TGTGCCAGCAGACACCCCGGGACAGGGGGATACGAGCAGTACTTC. Translation: CASRHPGTGGYEQYF.